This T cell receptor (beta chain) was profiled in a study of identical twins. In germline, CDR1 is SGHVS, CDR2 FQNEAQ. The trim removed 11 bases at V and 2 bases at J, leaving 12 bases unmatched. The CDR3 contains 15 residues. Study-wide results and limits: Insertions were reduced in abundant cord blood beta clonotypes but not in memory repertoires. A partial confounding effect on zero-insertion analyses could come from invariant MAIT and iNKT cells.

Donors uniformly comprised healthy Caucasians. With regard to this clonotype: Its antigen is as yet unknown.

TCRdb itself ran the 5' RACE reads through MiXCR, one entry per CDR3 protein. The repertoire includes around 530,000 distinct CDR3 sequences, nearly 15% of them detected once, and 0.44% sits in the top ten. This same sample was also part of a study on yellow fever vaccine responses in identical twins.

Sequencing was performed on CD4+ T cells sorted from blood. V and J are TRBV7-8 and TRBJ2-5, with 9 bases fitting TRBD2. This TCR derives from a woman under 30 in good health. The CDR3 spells CAGSGAGGIQETQYF. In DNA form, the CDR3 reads TGTGCCGGGTCGGGAGCGGGAGGAATTCAAGAGACCCAGTACTTC.